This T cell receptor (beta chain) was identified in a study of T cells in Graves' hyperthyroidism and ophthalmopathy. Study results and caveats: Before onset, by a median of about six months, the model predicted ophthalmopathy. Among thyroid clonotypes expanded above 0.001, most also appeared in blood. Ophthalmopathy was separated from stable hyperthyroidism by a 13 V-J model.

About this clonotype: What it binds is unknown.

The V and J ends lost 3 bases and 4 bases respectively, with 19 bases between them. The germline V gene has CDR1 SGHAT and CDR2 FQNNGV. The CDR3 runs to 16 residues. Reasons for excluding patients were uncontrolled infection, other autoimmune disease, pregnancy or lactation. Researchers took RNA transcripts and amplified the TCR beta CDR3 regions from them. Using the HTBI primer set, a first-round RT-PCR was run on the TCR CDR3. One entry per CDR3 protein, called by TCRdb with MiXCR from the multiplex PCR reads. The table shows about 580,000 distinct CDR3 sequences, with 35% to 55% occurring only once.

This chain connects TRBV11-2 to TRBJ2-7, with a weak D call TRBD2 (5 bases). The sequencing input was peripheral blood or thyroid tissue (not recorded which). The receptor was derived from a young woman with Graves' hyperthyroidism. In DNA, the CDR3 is TGTGCCAGCAGCTTTGGTACGCGTGGGAGTGGGTACGAGCAGTACTTC. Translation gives CASSFGTRGSGYEQYF. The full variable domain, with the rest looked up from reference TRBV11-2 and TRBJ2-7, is EAGVAQSPRYKIIEKRQSVAFWCNPISGHATLYWYQQILGQGPKLLIQFQNNGVVDDSQLPKDRFSAERLKGVDSTLKIQPAKLEDSAVYLCASSFGTRGSGYEQYFGPGTRLTVT.